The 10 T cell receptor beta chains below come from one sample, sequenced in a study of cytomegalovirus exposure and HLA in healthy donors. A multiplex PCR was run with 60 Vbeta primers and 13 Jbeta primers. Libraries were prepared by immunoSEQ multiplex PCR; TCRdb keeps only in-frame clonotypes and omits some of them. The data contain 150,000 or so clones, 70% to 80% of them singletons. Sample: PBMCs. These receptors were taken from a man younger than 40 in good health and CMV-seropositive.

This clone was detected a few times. CDR3 loop: CASSLGGSAEKLFF. The CDR3 DNA reads as TGTGCCAGCAGCTTAGGGGGCTCAGCAGAAAAACTGTTTTTT. The chain uses TRBV7-9 and TRBJ1-4; tentative D call: TRBD1 (5 bases). Per germline, CDR1 SEHNR and CDR2 FQNEAQ (reference sequence). The CDR3 covers 14 residues. V lost 1 base and J 8 bases, leaving 11 bases between the germline ends.

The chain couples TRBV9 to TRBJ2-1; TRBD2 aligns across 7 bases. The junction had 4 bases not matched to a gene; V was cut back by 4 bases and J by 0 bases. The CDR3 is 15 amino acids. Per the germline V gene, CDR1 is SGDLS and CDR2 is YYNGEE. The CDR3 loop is CASSPGRGSYNEQFF. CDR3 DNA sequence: TGTGCCAGCAGCCCGGGGAGGGGCTCCTACAATGAGCAGTTCTTC.

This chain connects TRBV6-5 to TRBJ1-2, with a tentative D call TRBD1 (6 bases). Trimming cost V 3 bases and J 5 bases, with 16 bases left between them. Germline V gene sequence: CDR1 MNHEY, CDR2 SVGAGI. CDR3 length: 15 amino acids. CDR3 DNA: TGTGCCAGCAGTTATGGTGGGGGCGCGAGGTATGGCTACACCTTC. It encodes CASSYGGGARYGYTF.

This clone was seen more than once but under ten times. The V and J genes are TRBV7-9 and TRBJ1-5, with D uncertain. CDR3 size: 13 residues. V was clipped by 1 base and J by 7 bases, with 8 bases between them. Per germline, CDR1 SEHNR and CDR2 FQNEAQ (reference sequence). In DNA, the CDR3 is TGTGCCAGCAGCTTAGACGAGGCACAGCCCCAGCATTTT. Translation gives CASSLDEAQPQHF.

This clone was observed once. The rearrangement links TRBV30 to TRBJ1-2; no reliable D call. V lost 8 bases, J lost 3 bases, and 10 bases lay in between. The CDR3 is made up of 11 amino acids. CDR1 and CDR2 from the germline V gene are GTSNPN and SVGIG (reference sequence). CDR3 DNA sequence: TGTGCCAGGTATCGGGACTATGGCTACACCTTC. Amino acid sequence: CARYRDYGYTF.

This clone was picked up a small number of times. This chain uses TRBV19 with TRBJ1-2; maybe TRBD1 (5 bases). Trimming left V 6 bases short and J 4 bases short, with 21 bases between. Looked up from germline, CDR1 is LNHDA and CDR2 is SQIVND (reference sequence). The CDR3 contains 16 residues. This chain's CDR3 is CASRVSPGRGGYGYTF. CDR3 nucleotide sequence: TGTGCCAGTAGGGTTTCCCCAGGGCGGGGCGGCTATGGCTACACCTTC.

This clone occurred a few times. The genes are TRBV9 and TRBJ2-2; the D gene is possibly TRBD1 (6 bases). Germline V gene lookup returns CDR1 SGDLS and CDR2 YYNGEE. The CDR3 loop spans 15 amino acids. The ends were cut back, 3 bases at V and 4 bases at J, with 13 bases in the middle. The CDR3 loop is CASSAVQGSTGELFF. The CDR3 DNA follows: TGTGCCAGCAGCGCGGTCCAGGGGAGCACCGGGGAGCTGTTTTTT.

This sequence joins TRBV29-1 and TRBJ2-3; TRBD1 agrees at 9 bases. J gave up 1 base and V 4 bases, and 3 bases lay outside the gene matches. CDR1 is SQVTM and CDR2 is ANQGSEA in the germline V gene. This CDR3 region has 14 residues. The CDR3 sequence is CSVGQGVGTDTQYF. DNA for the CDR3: TGCAGCGTTGGACAGGGGGTCGGCACAGATACGCAGTATTTT.

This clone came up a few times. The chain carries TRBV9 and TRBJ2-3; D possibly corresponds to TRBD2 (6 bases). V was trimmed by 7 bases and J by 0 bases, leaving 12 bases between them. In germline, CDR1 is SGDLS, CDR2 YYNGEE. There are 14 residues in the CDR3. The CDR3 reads CASRGSDSTDTQYF. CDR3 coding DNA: TGTGCCAGCCGGGGGTCGGACAGCACAGATACGCAGTATTTT.

CDR3 loop: CASSLDNGYTF. The DNA for the CDR3 is TGTGCCAGCAGCTTGGACAATGGCTACACCTTC. The chain uses TRBV5-4 and TRBJ1-2; D uncertain. The CDR3 covers 11 residues. Per the germline V gene, CDR1 is SGHNT and CDR2 is YYREEE (reference sequence). V lost 0 bases, J lost 6 bases, and 3 bases lay in between.